This T cell receptor beta chain was sequenced for a study of blood T cell repertoires in COVID-19. Study summary: Whether acute or convalescent, the COVID-19 samples came from the United States, Italy and Spain. Sample material is recorded as cDNA or gDNA derived from T cells, B-cell-depleted T cells, or PBMCs.

The assay was immunoSEQ multiplex PCR, and TCRdb's table has in-frame clones only and misses some. The sample has 68,000 or so clones, around four fifths seen once; the top ten hold about two fifths. V was clipped by 0 bases and J by 6 bases; unmatched bases: 0. In germline, CDR1 is KGHDR, CDR2 SFDVKD. CDR3 length: 15 residues. The sample taken for sequencing was peripheral blood. The chain couples TRBV24-1 to TRBJ1-4, with 10 bases matching TRBD1. The sequence was collected from a human donor in a cohort sampled during active COVID-19. For the CDR3, the DNA is TGTGCCACCAGTGATTTGGACAGGGGGCATGAAAAACTGTTTTTT. It translates to CATSDLDRGHEKLFF.